The 31 T cell receptor beta chains reported below all come from one sample, sequenced in a study of cytomegalovirus exposure and HLA in healthy donors. PCR employed 60 Vbeta and 13 Jbeta primers. Clones were read by immunoSEQ multiplex PCR, and TCRdb kept only the in-frame ones, dropping some. Here the sample table reports fewer than 85,000 clones. The sequencing sample was made of PBMCs. These receptors originate from a female donor in good health and CMV-seropositive.

The chain recombines TRBV5-6 with TRBJ2-4, with D tentatively TRBD1 (5 bases). V shed 1 base and J shed 0 bases, with 5 bases lying between them. This CDR3 spans 14 amino acids. Germline CDR1 is SGHDT and CDR2 is YYEEEE. CDR3 loop: CASSLRGAKNIQYF. CDR3 in DNA: TGTGCCAGCAGCTTGAGGGGAGCCAAAAACATTCAGTACTTC. Together with reference TRBV5-6 and TRBJ2-4, the CDR3 gives the full variable domain: DAGVTQSPTHLIKTRGQQVTLRCSPKSGHDTVSWYQQALGQGPQFIFQYYEEEERQRGNFPDRFSGHQFPNYSSELNVNALLLGDSALYLCASSLRGAKNIQYFGAGTRLSVL.

The gene calls are TRBV6-5 and TRBJ2-3; D gene uncertain. This CDR3 is 15 amino acids long. The V gene's germline CDR1 is MNHEY and CDR2 SVGAGI. V was cut by 5 bases and J by 2 bases, with 14 bases left in between. The CDR3 loop is CASSRTTLVTDTQYF. The DNA for the CDR3 is TGTGCCAGCAGTCGAACTACCCTCGTCACAGATACGCAGTATTTT.

The CDR3: CASSPPLAGREQYF. CDR3 nucleotide sequence: TGTGCCAGCTCACCACCCCTAGCGGGACGCGAGCAGTACTTC. The chain is built from TRBV18 and TRBJ2-7; 9 nucleotides line up with TRBD2. CDR1 and CDR2 from the germline V gene are KGHSH and LQKENI. Germline trimming cut 0 bases from V and 6 bases from J; bases unmatched to any gene: 3. The CDR3 is 14 amino acids. Using reference TRBV18 and TRBJ2-7 for the parts outside the CDR3, the full variable domain is NAGVMQNPRHLVRRRGQEARLRCSPMKGHSHVYWYRQLPEEGLKFMVYLQKENIIDESGMPKERFSAEFPKEGPSILRIQQVVRGDSAAYFCASSPPLAGREQYFGPGTRLTVT.

CDR3 DNA: TGCGCCAGCAGCCAACCGGCCAGGGAGAACACTGAAGCTTTCTTT. Its translation: CASSQPARENTEAFF. The V gene is TRBV4-1, the J gene TRBJ1-1, with D tentatively TRBD1 (5 bases). CDR3 length equals 15 residues. V lost 2 bases to trimming and J lost 1 base, with 11 bases between them. CDR1 MGHRA and CDR2 YSYEKL come from the germline V gene.

This chain uses TRBV1 with TRBJ1-5. TRBV1 corresponds to a pseudogene. CDR3 length equals 15 residues. CDR3 in amino acids: CTSSQAKSSNQPQHF. CDR3 sequence (DNA): TGCACCAGCAGCCAAGCGAAAAGCTCGAATCAGCCCCAGCATTTT.

The rearrangement joins TRBV29-1 to TRBJ1-4; D uncertain. The CDR3 sequence is 13 residues long. The germline V gene has CDR1 SQVTM and CDR2 ANQGSEA. Trimming shortened V by 2 bases and J by 6 bases, and 10 bases separated the two germline ends. The CDR3 sequence is CSVESGLDEKLFF. DNA for the CDR3: TGCAGCGTTGAATCGGGTCTTGATGAAAAACTGTTTTTT.

The rearrangement joins TRBV4-3 to TRBJ2-6, with D hard to call. This CDR3 has 15 amino acids. Germline CDR1 is LGHNA and CDR2 is YSLEER. V was trimmed by 1 base and J by 1 base, leaving 5 bases between them. The CDR3 coding sequence is TGCGCCAGCAGCCAAGGTCATTCTGGGGCCAACGTCCTGACTTTC. Encoded protein: CASSQGHSGANVLTF.

The rearrangement links TRBV10-3 to TRBJ1-3; no clear D gene. Trimming took off 2 bases at V and 0 bases at J, with 8 bases between the two ends. Looked up from germline, CDR1 is ENHRY and CDR2 is SYGVKD. The CDR3 is made up of 15 amino acids. The CDR3 spells CAISEGLVSGNTIYF. The CDR3 coding sequence is TGTGCCATCAGTGAGGGCCTTGTCTCTGGAAACACCATATATTTT.

As for this clone: In the same sample, other DNA sequences code for this CDR3. J is TRBJ2-6 and V is TRBV4-2; TRBD2 might be the D (7 bases). V was cut by 0 bases and J by 2 bases, with 11 bases left in between. The CDR3 sequence is 17 residues long. Germline loops: CDR1 LGHNA, CDR2 YNFKEQ. The CDR3 DNA follows: TGTGCCAGCAGCCAAGATTGGGGGGGCGCTGGGGCCAACGTCCTGACTTTC. Protein sequence: CASSQDWGGAGANVLTF.

This chain connects TRBV19 to TRBJ1-5, with TRBD1 as a possible D gene (5 bases). CDR1 is LNHDA, CDR2 SQIVND, per germline (reference sequence). This CDR3 has 12 residues. Trimming removed 5 bases from V and 6 bases from J, with 8 bases in between. CDR3 bases: TGTGCCAGTAGTGCGGGGGGTCAGCCCCAGCATTTT. It specifies CASSAGGQPQHF.

The rearrangement links TRBV4-3 to TRBJ2-3; D gene ambiguous. With 0 bases removed from V and 0 bases from J, the gap between germline ends came to 7 bases. This CDR3 region has 15 residues. Germline V lookup: CDR1 LGHNA, CDR2 YSLEER. The CDR3 DNA reads as TGCGCCAGCAGCCAAGAACACCATAGCACAGATACGCAGTATTTT. As protein: CASSQEHHSTDTQYF.

Concerning this clone itself: The junction shows a germline mismatch at one end, possibly a read error. The CDR3 DNA follows: TGTGCTAGCAGCTTACGGTGGCAGGGGGTCCATGGCTACACCTTC. Translating it yields CASSLRWQGVHGYTF. V usage is TRBV7-7 and J usage is TRBJ1-2, with 7 nucleotides matching TRBD1. The length of the CDR3 is 15 residues. The germline V gene encodes CDR1 SSHAT and CDR2 FNYEAQ (reference sequence).

J is TRBJ2-7 and V is TRBV19, with D possibly being TRBD1 (7 bases). The CDR3 totals 13 residues. Germline-derived CDR1 and CDR2 are LNHDA and SQIVND (reference sequence). V lost 8 bases and J lost 0, with 11 bases in between. DNA of the CDR3: TGTGCCAGTGCGGGACAGCCCTCCTACGAGCAGTACTTC. Its translation is CASAGQPSYEQYF.

The chain links TRBV6-5 to TRBJ1-4, with TRBD1 as a possible D gene (6 bases). This CDR3 spans 16 amino acids. Trimming stripped 0 bases from V and 5 bases from J, with 13 bases between. Per the germline V gene, CDR1 is MNHEY and CDR2 is SVGAGI. CDR3 in DNA: TGTGCCAGCAGTTACTCAAGGGACACTGGAAATGAAAAACTGTTTTTT. This translates into CASSYSRDTGNEKLFF.

The CDR3 bases are TGTGCCAGCAGCCCACGGGTGGCGAGGCAAGAGACCCAGTACTTC. The encoded protein is CASSPRVARQETQYF. V is TRBV7-9 and J is TRBJ2-5; D is unclear. Trimming took 5 bases from V and 2 from J, leaving 15 bases between them. The CDR3 sequence is 15 residues long. Germline CDR1 SEHNR, CDR2 FQNEAQ (reference sequence).

This sequence joins TRBV6-5 and TRBJ2-1, with TRBD1 matching over 8 bases. J lost 8 bases, V lost 5 bases, and 8 bases had no gene match. The CDR3 is made up of 14 amino acids. CDR1 and CDR2 (germline): MNHEY, SVGAGI. Here the CDR3 DNA reads TGTGCCAGCAGTCCACGGACAGGGTTCGATGAGCAGTTCTTC. Translating it yields CASSPRTGFDEQFF.

The chain combines TRBV7-9 with TRBJ2-7; the D gene is possibly TRBD2 (6 bases). CDR1 SEHNR and CDR2 FQNEAQ come from the germline V gene (reference sequence). The V gene lost 5 bases and the J gene lost 5 bases, with 10 bases spanning the gap. The CDR3 covers 12 residues. CDR3 nucleotides: TGTGCCAGCAGCCCGGGACTCAACGAGCAGTACTTC. Translation gives CASSPGLNEQYF.

The chain is built from TRBV9 and TRBJ1-2, with TRBD1 matching 8 bases. Germline CDR1 SGDLS, CDR2 YYNGEE. This CDR3 has 14 residues. Trimming removed 0 bases from V and 5 bases from J; junction bases left unmatched: 3. Here the CDR3 DNA reads TGTGCCAGCAGCGTAGCTCAGGGGGCTTATGGCTACACCTTC. Its translation is CASSVAQGAYGYTF.

Notes on this clone: A junction boundary mismatches the germline segment, possibly from a read error. The chain couples TRBV7-7 to TRBJ2-1; maybe TRBD1 (6 bases). Germline CDR1 and CDR2: SSHAT and FNYEAQ (reference sequence). The CDR3 contains 12 residues. CDR3 loop: CASRDNNNEQFF. CDR3 bases: TGTGCTAGCAGGGACAATAACAATGAGCAGTTCTTC.

This chain links TRBV11-2 with TRBJ2-3; the D gene is possibly TRBD1 (6 bases). CDR1 and CDR2 (germline): SGHAT, FQNNGV. The CDR3 covers 15 residues. With 2 bases removed from V and 0 bases from J, the gap between germline ends came to 9 bases. CDR3 coding DNA: TGTGCCAGCAGCTTACGGCAGGGGAGCACAGATACGCAGTATTTT. The encoded protein is CASSLRQGSTDTQYF.

The V gene is TRBV6-5, the J gene TRBJ1-2; D ambiguous. Germline V gives CDR1 MNHEY, CDR2 SVGAGI. Trimming cost V 0 bases and J 0 bases, with 8 bases left between them. The CDR3 has 15 residues. This CDR3 is CASSYSGTANYGYTF. The CDR3 bases are TGTGCCAGCAGTTACTCGGGTACAGCTAACTATGGCTACACCTTC.

V usage is TRBV6-1 and J usage is TRBJ2-4, with a tentative D call TRBD2 (6 bases). Germline values: CDR1 MNHNS, CDR2 SASEGT. The CDR3 is made up of 15 amino acids. Between the trimmed V and J ends, which lost 6 bases and 0 bases, there was a span of 12 bases. The CDR3 sequence: CASSRDFLAKNIQYF. As DNA, the CDR3 is TGTGCCAGCAGCCGGGACTTTCTAGCCAAAAACATTCAGTACTTC.

The chain joins TRBV5-1 to TRBJ1-1; 8 bases are a match to TRBD1. In germline, CDR1 is SGHRS, CDR2 YFSETQ. The CDR3 runs 15 residues. Trimming cost V 6 bases and J 1 base; bases outside gene matches: 8. CDR3 nucleotides: TGCGCCAGCACCAGACAGGGGTTAACGAACACTGAAGCTTTCTTT. Translated: CASTRQGLTNTEAFF.

The chain couples TRBV7-2 to TRBJ1-1, with 7 positions matching TRBD1. The CDR3 covers 14 residues. Germline CDR1 is SGHTA and CDR2 is FQGNSA. V lost 1 base and J lost 5; bases outside the gene matches: 4. CDR3 bases: TGTGCCAGCAGCTTAGTAACAGGGGTAACTGAAGCTTTCTTT. It is translated as CASSLVTGVTEAFF. The whole variable domain, remainder taken from reference TRBV7-2 and TRBJ1-1, is GAGVSQSPSNKVTEKGKDVELRCDPISGHTALYWYRQSLGQGLEFLIYFQGNSAPDKSGLPSDRFSAERTGGSVSTLTIQRTQQEDSAVYLCASSLVTGVTEAFFGQGTRLTVV.

In DNA form, the CDR3 reads TGCGCCAGCACACTCGCCCCAGGATCCCAATTAGACGAGCAGTACTTC. This encodes CASTLAPGSQLDEQYF. The chain is built from TRBV5-1 and TRBJ2-7; D not resolved. The germline V gene has CDR1 SGHRS and CDR2 YFSETQ. The V gene lost 6 bases and the J gene lost 5 bases, with 24 bases spanning the gap. The CDR3 has 16 amino acids. The full variable domain, completed using reference TRBV5-1 and TRBJ2-7, is KAGVTQTPRYLIKTRGQQVTLSCSPISGHRSVSWYQQTPGQGLQFLFEYFSETQRNKGNFPGRFSGRQFSNSRSEMNVSTLELGDSALYLCASTLAPGSQLDEQYFGPGTRLTVT.

The chain has TRBV5-1 and TRBJ2-2; a possible D gene is TRBD2 (7 bases). Trimming stripped 6 bases from V and 1 base from J, with 13 bases between. The CDR3 is 15 amino acids. Germline V gene sequence: CDR1 SGHRS, CDR2 YFSETQ. The chain's CDR3 is CASMAGAGNTGELFF. In DNA, the CDR3 is TGCGCCAGCATGGCGGGGGCCGGGAACACCGGGGAGCTGTTTTTT.

The CDR3 loop reads CASSGWGTGLTQYF. The CDR3 coding sequence is TGTGCCAGCAGCGGATGGGGGACAGGCTTAACCCAGTACTTC. This chain links TRBV5-6 with TRBJ2-5; 8 bases line up with TRBD1. Germline V gene data show CDR1 as SGHDT and CDR2 as YYEEEE. This CDR3 has 14 residues. J lost 8 bases, V lost 4 bases, and 10 bases had no gene match.

The chain has TRBV7-2 and TRBJ2-7, with TRBD2 identical over 7 bases. J gave up 7 bases and V 5 bases, and 14 bases lay outside the gene matches. CDR3 length equals 15 residues. The germline gives CDR1 SGHTA, CDR2 FQGNSA. CDR3 sequence (DNA): TGTGCCAGCAGCCTCCAGACTAGCAGGCTGTGGGAGCAGTACTTC. It is translated as CASSLQTSRLWEQYF.

The chain carries TRBV9 and TRBJ2-3; 8 nucleotides line up with TRBD2. The V segment lost 4 bases and the J segment 2 bases; nucleotides outside the gene matches: 12. CDR3 length equals 17 residues. CDR1 and CDR2 from the germline V gene are SGDLS and YYNGEE. The DNA for the CDR3 is TGTGCCAGCAGCACCCAGCGGGGGCGGCCCATCACAGATACGCAGTATTTT. The encoded protein is CASSTQRGRPITDTQYF.

The chain links TRBV27 to TRBJ1-5, with D possibly being TRBD1 (5 bases). The ends were cut back, 10 bases at V and 4 bases at J, with 11 bases in the middle. From germline, CDR1 is MNHEY and CDR2 SMNVEV (reference sequence). The CDR3 spans 12 residues. The CDR3 DNA follows: TGTGCCACCAGGGCGGGGAATCAGCCCCAGCATTTT. It specifies CATRAGNQPQHF.

J is TRBJ1-1 and V is TRBV5-1, with D uncertain. The germline gives CDR1 SGHRS, CDR2 YFSETQ. V lost 4 bases and J 3 bases, leaving 22 bases between the germline ends. The CDR3 has 17 residues. The CDR3 loop is CASSPLVFQNADTEAFF. CDR3 sequence (DNA): TGCGCCAGCAGCCCTTTGGTTTTTCAGAATGCGGACACTGAAGCTTTCTTT.